Presented here are 26 T cell receptor beta chains from one specimen sequenced in a study of CD8 T cells in ankylosing spondylitis. MiXCR, applied by TCRdb to the 5' RACE reads, yields one record per CDR3 protein. The sample consists of about 220,000 distinct CDR3 sequences, roughly 26% of them appearing once. The specimen sequenced was blood, either unsorted or a sorted T cell fraction (not recorded which). The receptors were gathered from a male donor with ankylosing spondylitis or in good health (not recorded which).

This clonotype was recorded many times. CDR3 DNA: TGTGCCAGCAGCTTAAACAGGATTAATGAAAAACTGTTTTTT. This codes for CASSLNRINEKLFF. The rearrangement links TRBV7-2 to TRBJ1-4, with a weak D call TRBD1 (5 bases). The CDR3 has 14 amino acids. V gave up 2 bases and J gave up 4 bases, with 8 bases separating them. Germline-derived CDR1 and CDR2 are SGHTA and FQGNSA.

The chain couples TRBV20-1 to TRBJ2-1; D possibly corresponds to TRBD2 (6 bases). The V end lost 5 bases, the J end lost 0 bases, and 11 bases lay between the germline ends. CDR3 length: 14 residues. Germline CDR1 and CDR2: DFQATT and SNEGSKA (reference sequence). The CDR3 protein is CSAGDFLSYNEQFF. CDR3 DNA sequence: TGCAGTGCTGGGGACTTTCTCTCCTACAATGAGCAGTTCTTC.

The chain couples TRBV15 to TRBJ2-5; tentatively, D is TRBD1 (5 bases). Deletions cut 1 base from V and 5 bases from J, with 14 bases between. Germline values: CDR1 LNHNV, CDR2 YYDKDF (reference sequence). CDR3 length: 15 residues. CDR3: CATSRADRKGETQYF. The CDR3 nucleotides are TGTGCCACCAGCAGAGCCGACAGAAAAGGGGAGACCCAGTACTTC.

The V and J genes are TRBV12-5 and TRBJ2-1; 7 nucleotides line up with TRBD1. Germline values: CDR1 LGHNT, CDR2 FRNRAP. V trimming: 3 bases; J trimming: 5 bases; junction bases outside the gene matches: 10. The CDR3 is 16 residues long. In nucleotides, the CDR3 is TGTGCTAGTGGTTTCGCCCCGGGGACAGCAAACAATGAGCAGTTCTTC. Encoded protein: CASGFAPGTANNEQFF.

This clonotype was seen repeatedly, ten times or more. The genes are TRBV20-1 and TRBJ2-7; TRBD1 or TRBD2 may be the D gene (6 bases each). The CDR3 contains 15 residues. Between the trimmed V and J ends, which lost 0 bases and 2 bases, there was a span of 14 bases. Germline CDR1 and CDR2: DFQATT and SNEGSKA (reference sequence). CDR3 bases: TGCAGTGCTAGAGATGTTAGGGGGGCTACCTACGAGCAGTACTTC. Translation: CSARDVRGATYEQYF.

The CDR3 DNA sequence: TGTGCCATCAGGGGCGGGACTAACAATGAGCAGTTCTTC. Its translation is CAIRGGTNNEQFF. The chain joins TRBV10-3 to TRBJ2-1; 7 nucleotides match TRBD2. Germline trimming cut 6 bases from V and 5 bases from J; bases unmatched to any gene: 4. The germline V gene has CDR1 ENHRY and CDR2 SYGVKD. The CDR3 extends over 13 amino acids.

This clonotype was counted ten times or more. The CDR3 reads CASSQVDSFYGYTF. CDR3 DNA: TGTGCCAGCAGCCAAGTCGACAGCTTCTATGGCTACACCTTC. The chain joins TRBV4-2 to TRBJ1-2; perhaps TRBD1 as D (5 bases). The CDR3 sequence is 14 residues long. The ends were cut back, 1 base at V and 4 bases at J, with 10 bases in the middle. Germline V gives CDR1 LGHNA, CDR2 YNFKEQ.

This chain joins TRBV28 and TRBJ2-3; maybe TRBD2 (6 bases). The CDR3 is 15 amino acids. Trimming took 6 bases from V and 1 from J, leaving 14 bases between them. Germline-derived CDR1 and CDR2 are MDHEN and SYDVKM. The CDR3 DNA reads as TGTGCCAGCAGAGACGGGAGCCTCCGCACAGATACGCAGTATTTT. Translation: CASRDGSLRTDTQYF. Full variable domain (outside the CDR3, taken from reference TRBV28 and TRBJ2-3): DVKVTQSSRYLVKRTGEKVFLECVQDMDHENMFWYRQDPGLGLRLIYFSYDVKMKEKGDIPEGYSVSREKKERFSLILESASTNQTSMYLCASRDGSLRTDTQYFGPGTRLTVL.

The chain combines TRBV7-9 with TRBJ2-1, with 7 bases aligning to TRBD2. Germline V CDR1 and CDR2: SEHNR, FQNEAQ (reference sequence). V gave up 5 bases and J gave up 3 bases; unmatched junction bases: 10. The CDR3 has 16 amino acids. As DNA, the CDR3 is TGTGCCAGCAGCCCGAGGTCTAGCGGAGGCTACAATGAGCAGTTCTTC. The encoded protein is CASSPRSSGGYNEQFF.

The chain combines TRBV10-3 with TRBJ2-5; D is ambiguous. V lost 0 bases, J lost 2 bases, and 7 bases lay in between. In germline, CDR1 is ENHRY, CDR2 SYGVKD. CDR3 size: 14 residues. The DNA for the CDR3 is TGTGCCATCAGTGAGTCGAACCAACAAGAGACCCAGTACTTC. Residues: CAISESNQQETQYF.

Many counts were recorded for this clonotype. The chain has TRBV4-1 and TRBJ1-5; 7 bases line up with TRBD1. The CDR3 runs 15 residues. Losses at the gene ends were 4 bases for V and 0 bases for J; bases not matched to a gene: 3. Germline CDR1 is MGHRA and CDR2 is YSYEKL. In nucleotides, the CDR3 is TGCGCCAGCAGCCGGACAGGAGATAGCAATCAGCCCCAGCATTTT. Translation gives CASSRTGDSNQPQHF.

V is TRBV10-3 and J is TRBJ2-3, with 8 bases lining up with TRBD2. With V trimmed by 6 bases and J by 2 bases, 4 bases remained unmatched. CDR3 length equals 14 residues. Germline assignment: CDR1 ENHRY and CDR2 SYGVKD. The DNA for the CDR3 is TGTGCCATCAGGGGACTAGGATCCACAGATACGCAGTATTTT. Protein product: CAIRGLGSTDTQYF.

This clonotype was seen repeatedly, ten times or more. This rearrangement joins TRBV20-1 to TRBJ2-3; no definite D call. This CDR3 contains 15 residues. Trimming removed 6 bases from V and 4 bases from J, with 20 bases in between. Germline CDR1 is DFQATT and CDR2 is SNEGSKA (reference sequence). CDR3 bases: TGCAGTGCCGTAAATACGAGACTGGCCCCAGATACGCAGTATTTT. Protein: CSAVNTRLAPDTQYF.

This clonotype was found a few times. The rearrangement links TRBV10-3 to TRBJ1-1; D not resolved. This CDR3 is built from 13 residues. CDR1 ENHRY and CDR2 SYGVKD come from the germline V gene. V was cut by 4 bases and J by 1 base, with 7 bases left in between. The CDR3 bases are TGTGCCATCAGTGGCGGCACGAACACTGAAGCTTTCTTT. It specifies CAISGGTNTEAFF.

The CDR3 DNA is TGCAGTGCGCGACGGACTAGCAGGGACAATGAGCAGTTCTTC. Residues: CSARRTSRDNEQFF. V and J are TRBV20-1 and TRBJ2-1; 8 nucleotides match TRBD2. V shed 6 bases, J shed 5 bases, and the junction held 9 bases outside the gene matches. Germline CDR1 DFQATT, CDR2 SNEGSKA (reference sequence). CDR3 size: 14 residues.

This clonotype was seen a few times. V gene TRBV29-1 combines with J gene TRBJ2-3; D gene uncertain. The CDR3 is made up of 13 amino acids. V shed 4 bases and J shed 4 bases, with 12 bases lying between them. Germline lookup yields CDR1 SQVTM and CDR2 ANQGSEA. CDR3 sequence (DNA): TGCAGCGTTGTGGCGACCGGAGCAGATACGCAGTATTTT. Its protein product is CSVVATGADTQYF.

This chain connects TRBV10-3 to TRBJ2-1, with 9 bases that match TRBD1. The CDR3 contains 14 residues. The ends lost 11 bases at V and 7 bases at J; junction bases unmatched: 12. Germline CDR1 ENHRY, CDR2 SYGVKD. The CDR3: CASKQGAGENEQFF. The DNA of the CDR3 is TGTGCCTCTAAACAGGGGGCAGGGGAAAATGAGCAGTTCTTC.

This clonotype has at least ten counts. The chain employs TRBV5-6 and TRBJ2-1; 8 bases are a match to TRBD1. The junction had 5 bases not matched to a gene; V was cut back by 3 bases and J by 12 bases. CDR1 and CDR2 (germline): SGHDT, YYEEEE. This CDR3 spans 12 amino acids. CDR3 protein: CASSSRQGRQFF. CDR3 bases: TGTGCCAGCAGCTCAAGACAGGGGAGGCAGTTCTTC.

This clonotype was seen a few times. V gene TRBV28 combines with J gene TRBJ2-7; TRBD1 is a possible D gene (6 bases). The CDR3 runs 14 residues. Germline CDR1 and CDR2: MDHEN and SYDVKM. V dropped 5 bases and J dropped 3 bases, with 14 bases sitting between them. CDR3 protein: CASSPQGTVYEQYF. CDR3 DNA: TGTGCCAGCAGTCCACAGGGTACTGTCTACGAGCAGTACTTC.

This clonotype occurred a few times. The V call is TRBV20-1, the J call TRBJ2-1, with 9 bases that match TRBD2. Germline assignment: CDR1 DFQATT and CDR2 SNEGSKA (reference sequence). Losses at the gene ends were 1 base for V and 0 bases for J; bases not matched to a gene: 16. This CDR3 spans 20 amino acids. For the CDR3, the DNA is TGCAGTGCTAGAGGCCGACTAGCGGCAGGAGGGTCCGCCTCCTACAATGAGCAGTTCTTC. Its translation: CSARGRLAAGGSASYNEQFF.

The chain recombines TRBV29-1 with TRBJ2-1, with D unclear. V gave up 5 bases and J gave up 12 bases, with 14 bases separating them. The CDR3 runs 11 residues. CDR1 and CDR2 (germline): SQVTM, ANQGSEA. This chain's CDR3 is CSVQPGQWQFF. CDR3 sequence (DNA): TGCAGCGTTCAACCGGGTCAGTGGCAGTTCTTC.

This clonotype was seen ten or more times. The gene calls are TRBV12-3 or TRBV12-4 and TRBJ2-5; 7 bases align to TRBD1. The V and J ends lost 5 bases and 2 bases, in that order; junction bases with no gene match: 5. The CDR3 is 14 residues long. CDR3 residues: CASSRGQQQETQYF. The DNA for the CDR3 is TGTGCCAGCAGTAGGGGACAGCAACAAGAGACCCAGTACTTC.

This clonotype was seen a handful of times. This rearrangement joins TRBV25-1 to TRBJ2-7; 9 nucleotides agree with TRBD1. The CDR3 loop spans 14 amino acids. CDR1 is MGHDK and CDR2 is SYGVNS in the germline V gene. Trimming cost V 5 bases and J 4 bases; bases outside gene matches: 6. The CDR3 spells CASSNAGQGYEQYF. The CDR3 nucleotides read TGTGCCAGCAGTAATGCGGGACAGGGTTACGAGCAGTACTTC.

In its sample, this clonotype was seen many times. The V and J genes are TRBV12-3 or TRBV12-4 and TRBJ2-7; 10 bases align to TRBD1. This CDR3 spans 12 amino acids. V was pared by 6 bases and J by 6 bases, with 2 bases of the junction left unmatched. The CDR3 DNA is TGTGCCAGCAGACGGACAGGGGGCGAGCAGTACTTC. As protein: CASRRTGGEQYF.

This clonotype has a count of ten or more. The rearrangement links TRBV12-3 or TRBV12-4 to TRBJ1-1, with D unresolved. CDR3 length: 14 amino acids. The V end was cut by 0 bases, the J end by 4 bases, with 9 bases between. CDR3 region: CASSLALGITEAFF. The CDR3 DNA is TGTGCCAGCAGTTTAGCGCTAGGTATCACTGAAGCTTTCTTT.

This clonotype was observed at least ten times. For the CDR3, the DNA is TGCAGTGCTAGACAACATTGGGGGGCTGGTGAGCAGTACTTC. Amino acids: CSARQHWGAGEQYF. This chain connects TRBV20-1 to TRBJ2-7; D possibly matches TRBD1 or TRBD2 (6 bases each). The germline CDR1 and CDR2 sequences are DFQATT and SNEGSKA (reference sequence). Trimming took off 2 bases at V and 7 bases at J, with 18 bases between the two ends. The CDR3 is 14 amino acids.